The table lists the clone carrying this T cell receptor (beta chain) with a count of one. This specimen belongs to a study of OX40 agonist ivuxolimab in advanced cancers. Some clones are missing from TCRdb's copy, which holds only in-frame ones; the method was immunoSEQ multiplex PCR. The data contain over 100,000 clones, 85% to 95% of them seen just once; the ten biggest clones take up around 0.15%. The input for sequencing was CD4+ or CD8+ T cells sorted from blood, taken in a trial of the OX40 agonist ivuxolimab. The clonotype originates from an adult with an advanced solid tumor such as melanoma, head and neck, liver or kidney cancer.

The CDR3 nucleotides read TGTGCCAGCAGTCGTTTGGGGCAGGGGGATTACGAGCAGTACTTC. Translation: CASSRLGQGDYEQYF. This chain links TRBV6-5 with TRBJ2-7, with 7 bases lining up with TRBD1. CDR3 length equals 15 residues. J gave up 4 bases and V 5 bases, and 11 bases lay outside the gene matches. Germline V lookup: CDR1 MNHEY, CDR2 SVGAGI.